The present T cell receptor beta chain was sequenced within a study of cytotoxic CD8 clonotypes in ibrutinib-treated CLL. Looking at the study overall: After treatment lasting a median about 13 months, range 6 to 36, response samples were collected.

Assay used: immunoSEQ multiplex PCR; TCRdb lists only in-frame clones, some missing. The repertoire holds about 130,000 clones, with approximately 80% as singletons. This CDR3 is 18 amino acids long. Losses at the gene ends were 6 bases for V and 7 bases for J; bases not matched to a gene: 17. Germline loops: CDR1 SGHNT, CDR2 YYREEE (reference sequence). Notes on this clone: Antigen unknown.

Overall study findings and caveats: Baseline clonality, higher than in age-matched healthy donors, tracked circulating CD8+ T-cell counts. Once treatment began, public clonotypes, which were uncommon, contracted or stayed stable.

V is TRBV5-4 and J is TRBJ2-5; 14 positions agree with TRBD2. This clonotype originated in a human donor with chronic lymphocytic leukemia. Here the sequenced sample was PBMCs, taken after 12 months of ibrutinib treatment. In DNA, the CDR3 is TGTGCCAGCAACCAGATCCCGGGACTAGCGGGAGCGAGGGGGACCCAGTACTTC. Amino acid sequence: CASNQIPGLAGARGTQYF.